This TCR beta chain was obtained from a study of blood T cell repertoires in COVID-19. Study-level background: Collection of acute and convalescent COVID-19 samples took place in the United States, Italy and Spain. Sample material is recorded as cDNA or gDNA derived from T cells, B-cell-depleted T cells, or PBMCs.

Recruits, aged roughly 18 to 89 years, lived in 20 to 30 US areas. Profiled with immunoSEQ multiplex PCR; TCRdb holds only in-frame clones, not every one. The sample yields 120,000 to 150,000 clones, 84% seen once. The V and J ends lost 4 bases and 9 bases, in that order; junction bases with no gene match: 8. Looked up from germline, CDR1 is LNHDA and CDR2 is SQIVND (reference sequence). There are 14 residues in the CDR3. The receptor was derived from a woman in her forties or fifties who had been exposed to COVID-19. Sequences were obtained from PBMCs or T cells enriched from blood (not recorded which). V usage is TRBV19 and J usage is TRBJ2-1; 8 nucleotides line up with TRBD1. The CDR3, as DNA: TGTGCCAGTAGTACAGCAGGGGGCGGTGGTGAGCAGTTCTTC. Amino acid sequence: CASSTAGGGGEQFF.